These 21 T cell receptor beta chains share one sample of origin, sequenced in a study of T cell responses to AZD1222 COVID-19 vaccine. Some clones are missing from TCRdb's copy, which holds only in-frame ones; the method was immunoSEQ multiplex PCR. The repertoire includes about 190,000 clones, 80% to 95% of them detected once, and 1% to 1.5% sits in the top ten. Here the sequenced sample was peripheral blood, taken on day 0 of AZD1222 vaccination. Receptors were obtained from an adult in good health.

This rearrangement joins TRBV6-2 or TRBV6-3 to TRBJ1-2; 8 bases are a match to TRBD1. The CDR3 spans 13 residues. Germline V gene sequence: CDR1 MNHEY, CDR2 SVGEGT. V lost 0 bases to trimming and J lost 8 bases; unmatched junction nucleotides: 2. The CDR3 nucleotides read TGTGCCAGCAGTTACTCGGGGACAGGAGGCTACACCTTC. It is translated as CASSYSGTGGYTF.

CDR3 in amino acids: CASSYPGSSVMDSSSYNEQFF. The CDR3, as DNA: TGTGCCAGCAGTTACCCCGGGTCTTCGGTTATGGACAGTTCTTCCTACAATGAGCAGTTCTTC. The genes are TRBV6-2 or TRBV6-3 and TRBJ2-1; possibly TRBD1 for D (6 bases). This CDR3 region has 21 residues. Trimming stripped 2 bases from V and 1 base from J, with 27 bases between. Germline CDR1 MNHEY, CDR2 SVGEGT.

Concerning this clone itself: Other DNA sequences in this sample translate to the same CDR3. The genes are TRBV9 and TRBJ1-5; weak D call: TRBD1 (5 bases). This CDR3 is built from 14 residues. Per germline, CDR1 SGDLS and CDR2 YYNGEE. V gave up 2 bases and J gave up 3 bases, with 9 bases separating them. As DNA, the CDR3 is TGTGCCAGCAGCGTGGACGGGGCCAATCAGCCCCAGCATTTT. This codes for CASSVDGANQPQHF. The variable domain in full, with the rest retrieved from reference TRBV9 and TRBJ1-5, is DSGVTQTPKHLITATGQRVTLRCSPRSGDLSVYWYQQSLDQGLQFLIQYYNGEERAKGNILERFSAQQFPDLHSELNLSSLELGDSALYFCASSVDGANQPQHFGDGTRLSIL.

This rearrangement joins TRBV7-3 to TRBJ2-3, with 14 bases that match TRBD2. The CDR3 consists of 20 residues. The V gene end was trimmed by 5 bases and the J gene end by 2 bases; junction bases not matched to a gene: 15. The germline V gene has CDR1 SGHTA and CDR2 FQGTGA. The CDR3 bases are TGTGCCAGCAGCCCCGGAAATACCGGGACTAGCGGGGGCACCACAGATACGCAGTATTTT. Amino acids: CASSPGNTGTSGGTTDTQYF.

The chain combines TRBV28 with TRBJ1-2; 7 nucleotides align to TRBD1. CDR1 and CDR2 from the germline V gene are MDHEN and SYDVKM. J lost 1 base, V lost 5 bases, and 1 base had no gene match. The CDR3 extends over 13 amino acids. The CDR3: CASSNRGNYGYTF. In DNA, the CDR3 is TGTGCCAGCAGTAACAGGGGTAACTATGGCTACACCTTC.

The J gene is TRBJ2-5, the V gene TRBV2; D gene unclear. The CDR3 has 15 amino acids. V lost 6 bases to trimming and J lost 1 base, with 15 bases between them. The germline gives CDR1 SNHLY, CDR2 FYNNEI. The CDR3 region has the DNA TGTGCCAGCAGGGATGGACCAGCCCTCCAAGAGACCCAGTACTTC. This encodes CASRDGPALQETQYF.

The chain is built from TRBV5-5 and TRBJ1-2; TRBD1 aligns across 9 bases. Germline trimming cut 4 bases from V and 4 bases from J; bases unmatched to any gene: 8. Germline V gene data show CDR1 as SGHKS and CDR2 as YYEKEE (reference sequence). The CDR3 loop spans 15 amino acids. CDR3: CASSPGTGSGYGYTF. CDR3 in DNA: TGTGCCAGCAGCCCCGGGACAGGGAGCGGCTATGGCTACACCTTC.

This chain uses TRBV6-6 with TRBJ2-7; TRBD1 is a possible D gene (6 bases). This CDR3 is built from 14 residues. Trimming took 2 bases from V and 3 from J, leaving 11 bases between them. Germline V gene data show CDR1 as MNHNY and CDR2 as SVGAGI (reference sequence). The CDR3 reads CASSYIGQNYEQYF. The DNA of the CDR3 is TGTGCCAGCAGTTACATCGGACAGAACTACGAGCAGTACTTC.

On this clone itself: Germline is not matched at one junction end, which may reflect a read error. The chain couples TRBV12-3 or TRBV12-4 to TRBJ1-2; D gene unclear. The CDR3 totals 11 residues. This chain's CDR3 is CASSLGANRNF. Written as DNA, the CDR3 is TGTGCCAGCAGTTTAGGGGCTAATCGCAACTTC.

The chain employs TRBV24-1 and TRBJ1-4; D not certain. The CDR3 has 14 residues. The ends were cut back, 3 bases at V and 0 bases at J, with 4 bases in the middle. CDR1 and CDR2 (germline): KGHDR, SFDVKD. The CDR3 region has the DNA TGTGCCACCAGTGATAGCCCAACTAATGAAAAACTGTTTTTT. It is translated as CATSDSPTNEKLFF.

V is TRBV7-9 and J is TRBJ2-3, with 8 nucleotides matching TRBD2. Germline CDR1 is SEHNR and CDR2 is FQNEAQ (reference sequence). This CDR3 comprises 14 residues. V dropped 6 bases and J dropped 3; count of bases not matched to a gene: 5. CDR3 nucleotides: TGTGCCAGCAGGGTAGCGGGGACGACAGATACGCAGTATTTT. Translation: CASRVAGTTDTQYF.

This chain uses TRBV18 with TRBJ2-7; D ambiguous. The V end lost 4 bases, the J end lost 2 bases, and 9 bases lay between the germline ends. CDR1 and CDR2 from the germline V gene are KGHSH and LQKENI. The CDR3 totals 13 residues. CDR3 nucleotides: TGTGCCAGCTCACTAGACGGCACCTACGAGCAGTACTTC. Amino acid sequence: CASSLDGTYEQYF.

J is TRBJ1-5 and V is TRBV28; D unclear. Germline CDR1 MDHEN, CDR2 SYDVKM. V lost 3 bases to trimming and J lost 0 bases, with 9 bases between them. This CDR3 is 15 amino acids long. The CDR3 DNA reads TGTGCCAGCAGTTTGTACTGGGATAGCAATCAGCCCCAGCATTTT. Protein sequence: CASSLYWDSNQPQHF.

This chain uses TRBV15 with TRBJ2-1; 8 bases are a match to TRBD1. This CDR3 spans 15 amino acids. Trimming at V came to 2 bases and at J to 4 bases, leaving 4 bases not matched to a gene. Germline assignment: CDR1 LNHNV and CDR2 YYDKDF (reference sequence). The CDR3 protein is CATSRQGARYNEQFF. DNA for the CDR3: TGTGCCACCAGCAGACAGGGGGCTCGTTACAATGAGCAGTTCTTC.

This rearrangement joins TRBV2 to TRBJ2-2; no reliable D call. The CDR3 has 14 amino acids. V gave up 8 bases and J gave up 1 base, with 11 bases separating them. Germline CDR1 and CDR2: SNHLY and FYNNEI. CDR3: CASGWQMNTGELFF. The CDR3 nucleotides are TGTGCCAGCGGTTGGCAGATGAACACCGGGGAGCTGTTTTTT.

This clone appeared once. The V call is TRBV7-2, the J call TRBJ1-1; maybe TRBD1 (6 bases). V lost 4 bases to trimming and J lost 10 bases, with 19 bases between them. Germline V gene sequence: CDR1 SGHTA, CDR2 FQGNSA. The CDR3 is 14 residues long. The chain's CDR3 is CASSSGTTLRVAFF. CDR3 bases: TGTGCCAGCAGCTCCGGGACAACCCTCAGGGTAGCTTTCTTT.

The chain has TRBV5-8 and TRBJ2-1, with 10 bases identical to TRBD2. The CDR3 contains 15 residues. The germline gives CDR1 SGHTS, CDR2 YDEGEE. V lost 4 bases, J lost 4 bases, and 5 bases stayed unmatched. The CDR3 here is CASSPGLAAYNEQFF. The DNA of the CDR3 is TGTGCCAGCAGCCCAGGACTAGCGGCATACAATGAGCAGTTCTTC.

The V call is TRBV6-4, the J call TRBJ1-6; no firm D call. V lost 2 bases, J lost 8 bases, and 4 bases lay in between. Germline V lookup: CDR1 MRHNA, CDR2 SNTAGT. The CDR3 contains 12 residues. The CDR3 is CASSDGDSPLHF. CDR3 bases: TGTGCCAGCAGTGACGGGGATTCACCCCTCCACTTT.

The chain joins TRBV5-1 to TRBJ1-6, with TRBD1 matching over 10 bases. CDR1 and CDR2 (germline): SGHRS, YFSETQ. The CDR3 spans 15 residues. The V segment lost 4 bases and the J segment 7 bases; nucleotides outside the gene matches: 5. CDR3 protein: CASSLRQGANSPLHF. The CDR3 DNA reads TGCGCCAGCAGCCTAAGACAGGGGGCAAATTCACCCCTCCACTTT.

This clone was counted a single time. The DNA for the CDR3 is TGTGCCACCAGTGATGGGACGGGAAGGAGGGAGACCCAGTACTTC. Translated: CATSDGTGRRETQYF. The chain recombines TRBV24-1 with TRBJ2-5, with D perhaps matching TRBD1 or TRBD2 (5 bases each). The CDR3 has 15 amino acids. CDR1 and CDR2 from the germline V gene are KGHDR and SFDVKD. Trimming pared 3 bases from V and 5 bases from J, leaving 15 bases between.

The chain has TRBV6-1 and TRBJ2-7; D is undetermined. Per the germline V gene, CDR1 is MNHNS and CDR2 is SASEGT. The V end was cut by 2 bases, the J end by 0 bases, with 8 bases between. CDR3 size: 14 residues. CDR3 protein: CASSETGGSYEQYF. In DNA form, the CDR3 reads TGTGCCAGCAGTGAAACGGGTGGCTCCTACGAGCAGTACTTC.